A selection of T cell receptor beta chains follows, all from one sample in a study of response to subunit inactivated influenza vaccine. TCRdb used MiXCR to reprocess the RT-PCR reads, holding one entry per CDR3 protein. This sample has around 180,000 distinct CDR3 sequences; around 9% occur once, and the top ten carry about 11%. The sequencing here drew on non-naive T cells sorted from PBMCs, taken on the day of vaccination. These receptors all stem from a man between 45 and 60 years old who received an inactivated influenza vaccine. Both conserved end residues are part of each CDR3. The D gene is left open where the match is weak. A row's size may be missing; if present it is once, few, many or a size class.

D gene	V gene	clone size	CDR3 length	J gene	CDR3 DNA	CDR3 protein
NA	TRBV11-1	NA	15	TRBJ1-2	TGTGCCAGCAGCTTAGTCTCCACGAACGACTATGGCTACACCTTC	CASSLVSTNDYGYTF
NA	TRBV28	many	14	TRBJ2-2	TGTGCCAGCAGTTTACGGGGGTACACCGGGGAGCTGTTTTTT	CASSLRGYTGELFF
TRBD2	TRBV20-1	NA	17	TRBJ2-3	TGCAGTGCTAGATCAATTCGGACTAGCGGTAGCACAGATACGCAGTATTTT	CSARSIRTSGSTDTQYF
NA	TRBV27	NA	13	TRBJ2-1	TGTGCCAGCAGTTTCATAGGGATGAATGAGCAGTTCTTC	CASSFIGMNEQFF
NA	TRBV2	few	13	TRBJ2-5	TGTGCCAGCAGTCCCGACGGAGGGGAGACCCAGTACTTC	CASSPDGGETQYF
TRBD2	TRBV18	NA	18	TRBJ2-1	TGTGCCAGCTCACCCCCACACGGTACCCCACGGGAGGGGAATGAGCAGTTCTTC	CASSPPHGTPREGNEQFF
TRBD2	TRBV6-4	few	16	TRBJ2-3	TGTGCCAGCAGTGACTCGTCAGCGGGAGGGGCAGATACGCAGTATTTT	CASSDSSAGGADTQYF
TRBD1	TRBV7-9	few	15	TRBJ2-1	TGTGCCAGCAGCCAAATGACAGGGGAAGGAGTGATGAAGTTCTTC	CASSQMTGEGVMKFF
TRBD2	TRBV3-1	NA	17	TRBJ2-1	TGTGCCAGCAGCCACCCCGGCGTTAGCGGGAGAAACAATGAGCAGTTCTTC	CASSHPGVSGRNNEQFF
TRBD1	TRBV2	few	13	TRBJ1-2	TGTGCCAGCGGACAGGGGGCGGACTATGGCTACACCTTC	CASGQGADYGYTF
TRBD2	TRBV9	many	15	TRBJ2-2	TGTGCCAGCAGCGTAGCCCTAGCGGGTACCGGGGAGCTGTTTTTT	CASSVALAGTGELFF
NA	TRBV24-1	many	13	TRBJ2-1	TGTGCCACCAGTGAAACCGGGACAAAAGAGCAGTTCTTC	CATSETGTKEQFF
NA	TRBV5-5	NA	13	TRBJ2-7	TGTGCCAGCAGCTTGGATGGATACTACGAGCAGTACTTC	CASSLDGYYEQYF
NA	TRBV4-3	many	15	TRBJ2-1	TGCGCCAGCAGCCAAACAGAGAGCTCCTACAATGAGCAGTTCTTC	CASSQTESSYNEQFF
NA	TRBV20-1	NA	12	TRBJ1-2	TGCAGTCCCGGGGGGAGGGGCTATGGCTACACCTTC	CSPGGRGYGYTF
TRBD2	TRBV4-3	many	16	TRBJ2-3	TGCGCCAGCAGCCAATCCGCGACTAGCGGGAGGAATACGCAGTATTTT	CASSQSATSGRNTQYF
TRBD2	TRBV7-9	many	16	TRBJ2-3	TGTGCCAGCAGCCCGTGGACTAGCGGGGGGGCAGATACGCAGTATTTT	CASSPWTSGGADTQYF
NA	TRBV29-1	many	14	TRBJ2-2	TGCAGCGTTGAGTCCACACGGACGACCGGGGAGCTGTTTTTT	CSVESTRTTGELFF
NA	TRBV6-1	NA	12	TRBJ1-1	TGTGCCAGCAGTGGGTGGAACACTGAAGCTTTCTTT	CASSGWNTEAFF
TRBD1	TRBV20-1	many	15	TRBJ2-7	TGCAGTGCTAGGGGCTCCGGACAGGGGATTGACGAGCAGTACTTC	CSARGSGQGIDEQYF
NA	TRBV20-1	many	12	TRBJ2-1	TGCAGTGCTAGAAGACCCCGGGGTGAGCAGTTCTTC	CSARRPRGEQFF
TRBD1	TRBV2	NA	14	TRBJ2-2	TGTGCCAGCGGGACAGGGATAGCGTTCGGGGAGCTGTTTTTT	CASGTGIAFGELFF
TRBD2	TRBV7-6	NA	15	TRBJ2-3	TGTGCCAGCAGCAAGCGGGGAGACCCGGCAGATACGCAGTATTTT	CASSKRGDPADTQYF
TRBD1	TRBV24-1	NA	14	TRBJ2-5	TGTGCCACCAGTGAAACCGGGACAGAAGAGACCCAGTACTTC	CATSETGTEETQYF
NA	TRBV7-2	NA	14	TRBJ2-3	TGTGCCAGCAGCCCGGACAGTAACACAGATACGCAGTATTTT	CASSPDSNTDTQYF
NA	TRBV5-1	few	15	TRBJ1-6	TGCGCCAGCAGCCTGGATGATGGGCCGGCTTCACCCCTCCACTTT	CASSLDDGPASPLHF
NA	TRBV18	NA	15	TRBJ1-2	TGTGCCAGCTCACCACCATCGGCAGGGGCGAATGGCTACACCTTC	CASSPPSAGANGYTF
NA	TRBV18	NA	14	TRBJ1-5	TGTGCCAGCTCACCGGGTTGGGACAATCAGCCCCAGCATTTT	CASSPGWDNQPQHF